This TCR beta chain was documented in a study of shared clonotypes between healthy human individuals. The ends were cut back, 4 bases at V and 1 base at J, with 11 bases in the middle. This CDR3 has 15 amino acids. CDR1 and CDR2 (germline): MNHEY, SMNVEV (reference sequence). Naive CD8 cells lacked CD45RO and underwent positive selection for CCR7, leaving out terminally differentiated effector memory CD45RA+ cells. TCRdb's copy holds only in-frame clones and misses some; the assay was immunoSEQ multiplex PCR. Altogether 560,000 or so clones are present, 90% to 97% being singletons, with the ten largest covering roughly 0.1%.

The V and J genes are TRBV27 and TRBJ2-1; D call uncertain. The sample taken for sequencing was naive CD8+ T cells sorted from blood. This sequence originates from a woman in her thirties in good health. CDR3: CASSSRTYSYNEQFF. The CDR3 bases are TGTGCCAGCAGTTCTCGGACGTATTCCTACAATGAGCAGTTCTTC.